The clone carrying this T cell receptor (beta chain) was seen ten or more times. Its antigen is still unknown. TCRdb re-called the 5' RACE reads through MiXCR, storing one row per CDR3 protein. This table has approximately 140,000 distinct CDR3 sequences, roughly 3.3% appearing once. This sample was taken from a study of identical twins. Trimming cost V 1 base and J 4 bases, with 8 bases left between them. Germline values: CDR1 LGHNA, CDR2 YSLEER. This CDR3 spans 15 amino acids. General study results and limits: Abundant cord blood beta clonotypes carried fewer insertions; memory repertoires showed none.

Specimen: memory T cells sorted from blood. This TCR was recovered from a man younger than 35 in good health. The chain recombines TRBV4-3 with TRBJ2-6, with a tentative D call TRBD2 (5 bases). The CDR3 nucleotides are TGCGCCAGCAGCCAAGGAGGGCCCGGGGCCAACGTCCTGACTTTC. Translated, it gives CASSQGGPGANVLTF.